This T cell receptor (beta chain) was identified during a study of CD8 T cells in Susac syndrome. Study summary: Clinical remission applied to fewer than ten sequenced Susac syndrome patients, and five or six had active disease.

RNA in amounts of about 0.45 to 1 ug was reverse transcribed with random hexamers. With immunoSEQ multiplex PCR, TCR beta CDR3 was amplified across 54 Vbeta and 13 Jbeta. TCRdb redid the calling of the immunoSEQ multiplex PCR reads with MiXCR, one entry per CDR3 protein. The table includes around 140,000 distinct CDR3 sequences, over 90% detected once. There are 13 residues in the CDR3. The ends were cut back, 3 bases at V and 6 bases at J, with 12 bases in the middle. Germline V gene sequence: CDR1 SGDLS, CDR2 YYNGEE. The V gene is TRBV9, the J gene TRBJ1-1; no firm D call. This TCR was recovered from a human donor with Susac syndrome. Sequencing input: CD4+ T cells from PBMCs. CDR3 amino acids: CASSAGGRSEAFF. The CDR3, as DNA: TGTGCCAGCAGCGCCGGCGGCAGGTCTGAAGCTTTCTTT. Drawing the rest from reference TRBV9 and TRBJ1-1, the complete variable domain is DSGVTQTPKHLITATGQRVTLRCSPRSGDLSVYWYQQSLDQGLQFLIQYYNGEERAKGNILERFSAQQFPDLHSELNLSSLELGDSALYFCASSAGGRSEAFFGQGTRLTVV.